This T cell receptor (beta chain) was captured by sequencing in a study of prognosis after radiotherapy for stage I lung cancer. Trimming stripped 1 base from V and 10 bases from J, with 11 bases between. Germline V lookup: CDR1 SGHVS, CDR2 FQNEAQ. CDR3 size: 14 residues. The blood draw at each of two time points yielded roughly 5.9 milliliters of peripheral blood. Whole-study results and caveats: It was reported that patients with metastases and those without them differed in TRBV and TRBJ gene usage.

A remark on this clonotype: Antigen: not known.

Genomic DNA was subjected to two-round multiplex PCR for amplification of TCR beta CDR3. Round-one PCR had primers specific to each TRBV and TRBJ gene. One entry per CDR3 protein, called by TCRdb with MiXCR from the multiplex PCR reads. The sample lists 10,000 to 15,000 distinct CDR3 sequences; about 40% were seen once. The TCR sequence derives from a donor over 45 with non-small cell lung cancer. This chain connects TRBV7-8 to TRBJ1-6; weak D call: TRBD1 (5 bases). This sample comprised PBMCs, obtained before or after stereotactic body radiation therapy (not recorded which). CDR3 protein: CASSLGGFRSPLHF. In nucleotides, the CDR3 is TGTGCCAGCAGCTTAGGGGGGTTTCGATCACCCCTCCACTTT.